Following are 25 T cell receptor beta chains from one sample sequenced in a study of T-cell memory formation after mild COVID-19. TCRdb ran MiXCR on the 5' RACE reads and lists one entry per CDR3 protein. The sample lists about 38,000 distinct CDR3 sequences; about an eighth were seen once. The sequencing input was PBMCs or a T cell subset sorted from them (not recorded which). The origin of the receptors is a man younger than 35 who had mild COVID-19 (a few samples of this study predate the infection). Cell type and time point are not known.

This clonotype occurred many times. The genes are TRBV5-1 and TRBJ2-5; D may be TRBD2 (6 bases). V shed 0 bases and J shed 5 bases, with 17 bases lying between them. The CDR3 consists of 16 residues. The germline V gene has CDR1 SGHRS and CDR2 YFSETQ. The CDR3 sequence is CASSLAGTPNGETQYF. CDR3 in DNA: TGCGCCAGCAGCTTGGCCGGGACTCCCAACGGTGAGACCCAGTACTTC.

The V call is TRBV5-1, the J call TRBJ2-5; tentative D call: TRBD2 (5 bases). From germline, CDR1 is SGHRS and CDR2 YFSETQ. V lost 4 bases and J 4 bases, leaving 14 bases between the germline ends. CDR3 length: 14 residues. CDR3 in amino acids: CASSPMTAGETQYF. Written as DNA, the CDR3 is TGCGCCAGCAGCCCGATGACGGCGGGAGAGACCCAGTACTTC.

This clonotype was counted at least ten times. The chain recombines TRBV12-3 or TRBV12-4 with TRBJ2-2, with 10 bases matching TRBD2. The V and J ends lost 6 bases and 2 bases, in that order; junction bases with no gene match: 3. This CDR3 contains 15 residues. CDR3 protein: CASSPSGGNTGELFF. DNA of the CDR3: TGTGCCAGCAGCCCTAGCGGGGGAAACACCGGGGAGCTGTTTTTT.

This clonotype was observed at least ten times. The chain employs TRBV7-3 and TRBJ2-2; 8 positions match TRBD2. The CDR3 has 15 amino acids. Germline CDR1 SGHTA, CDR2 FQGTGA. V shed 6 bases and J 4 bases; nucleotides not matched to a gene: 7. The chain's CDR3 is CASSWTSSGTGELFF. The CDR3 DNA reads TGTGCCAGCAGTTGGACTAGCTCTGGCACCGGGGAGCTGTTTTTT.

This clonotype was recorded at least ten times. The genes are TRBV12-3 or TRBV12-4 and TRBJ1-2; D may be TRBD1 (5 bases). V lost 7 bases to trimming and J lost 5 bases, with 14 bases between them. CDR3 size: 13 residues. The CDR3 DNA is TGTGCCAGCAACCGGGACCGAGGATATGGCTACACCTTC. Protein: CASNRDRGYGYTF.

At least ten counts were recorded for this clonotype. The rearrangement joins TRBV5-6 to TRBJ2-1; TRBD1 matches at 7 bases. Trimming cost V 0 bases and J 9 bases; bases outside gene matches: 9. The CDR3 has 15 residues. Germline V lookup: CDR1 SGHDT, CDR2 YYEEEE. This CDR3 reads CASSLDRGFIGEQFF. As DNA, the CDR3 is TGTGCCAGCAGCTTGGACAGGGGCTTTATAGGTGAGCAGTTCTTC.

This clonotype was seen many times. V gene TRBV11-3 combines with J gene TRBJ2-1, with D perhaps matching TRBD2 (7 bases). The CDR3 extends over 15 amino acids. CDR1 and CDR2 from the germline V gene are SGHNT and YENEEA. V lost 1 base and J lost 4, with 11 bases in between. The CDR3 reads CASSLGRGPYNEQFF. The CDR3 DNA is TGTGCCAGCAGCTTAGGGCGGGGGCCATACAATGAGCAGTTCTTC.

In its sample, this clonotype was seen many times. The chain employs TRBV9 and TRBJ2-7; 9 bases agree with TRBD1. Germline trimming cut 3 bases from V and 0 bases from J; bases unmatched to any gene: 7. Germline lookup yields CDR1 SGDLS and CDR2 YYNGEE. This CDR3 comprises 16 residues. CDR3 in DNA: TGTGCCAGCAGCGGGCCCCGGGACAGGGTCTCCTACGAGCAGTACGTC. Translating it yields CASSGPRDRVSYEQYV.

This clonotype was seen ten or more times. V is TRBV6-5 and J is TRBJ1-1; 8 bases are a match to TRBD1. V gave up 5 bases and J gave up 10 bases; unmatched junction bases: 15. The CDR3 totals 15 residues. CDR1 is MNHEY, CDR2 SVGAGI, per germline. The CDR3 DNA reads as TGTGCCAGCAGTCCCCCGGGACAGGCGATCAGGGGAGCTTTCTTT. Translated, it gives CASSPPGQAIRGAFF.

This clonotype has at least ten counts. The chain carries TRBV5-1 and TRBJ1-1; TRBD1 aligns across 7 bases. The germline V gene has CDR1 SGHRS and CDR2 YFSETQ. The length of the CDR3 is 15 residues. Unmatched junction bases numbered 10, after V lost 4 bases and J lost 4 bases. As DNA, the CDR3 is TGCGCCAGCAGCAGGGATGAGTCAGGGGGCACTGAAGCTTTCTTT. Residues: CASSRDESGGTEAFF.

This clonotype occurred many times. The V call is TRBV18, the J call TRBJ1-5; maybe TRBD1 (6 bases). This CDR3 is built from 15 residues. CDR1 and CDR2 from the germline V gene are KGHSH and LQKENI. V dropped 1 base and J dropped 7 bases, with 14 bases sitting between them. The CDR3 is CASSPHNRAGQPQHF. CDR3 in DNA: TGTGCCAGCTCACCACATAACAGGGCGGGCCAGCCCCAGCATTTT.

This clonotype was observed many times. V is TRBV20-1 and J is TRBJ1-2; perhaps TRBD1 as D (6 bases). The CDR3 extends over 14 amino acids. V lost 5 bases to trimming and J lost 0 bases, with 13 bases between them. Germline V gene data show CDR1 as DFQATT and CDR2 as SNEGSKA (reference sequence). CDR3 amino acids: CSAGGRRTNYGYTF. DNA for the CDR3: TGCAGTGCTGGGGGCCGGAGAACTAACTATGGCTACACCTTC.

This clonotype was detected many times. The chain combines TRBV7-9 with TRBJ2-2; D gene uncertain. V lost 2 bases and J lost 0, with 10 bases in between. CDR1 and CDR2 (germline): SEHNR, FQNEAQ (reference sequence). The CDR3 has 16 amino acids. DNA for the CDR3: TGTGCCAGCAGCTTAATAGGGCGGACGAACACCGGGGAGCTGTTTTTT. Its translation: CASSLIGRTNTGELFF.

This clonotype came up many times. This rearrangement joins TRBV24-1 to TRBJ1-2; D perhaps matches TRBD1 (6 bases). The V end was cut by 4 bases, the J end by 3 bases, with 14 bases between. Germline V gene lookup returns CDR1 KGHDR and CDR2 SFDVKD. The CDR3 is made up of 15 amino acids. The CDR3 DNA reads as TGTGCCACCAGTGAAGGGACACAATCATACTATGGCTACACCTTC. It is translated as CATSEGTQSYYGYTF.

A word on this clonotype: A read error may explain this, as a much larger clone is one base away. The chain is built from TRBV20-1 and TRBJ2-5; TRBD2 agrees at 8 bases. The CDR3 runs 13 residues. CDR1 and CDR2 from the germline V gene are DFQATT and SNEGSKA (reference sequence). The CDR3: CRARAAGAKTQYF. DNA of the CDR3: TGCAGAGCTAGAGCAGCGGGGGCCAAGACCCAGTACTTC.

This clonotype has at least ten counts. The chain uses TRBV5-1 and TRBJ2-5; 12 nucleotides align to TRBD2. Germline trimming cut 4 bases from V and 2 bases from J; bases unmatched to any gene: 3. The CDR3 has 15 amino acids. Germline CDR1 SGHRS, CDR2 YFSETQ. The CDR3 protein is CASSPGLAGQETQYF. DNA of the CDR3: TGCGCCAGCAGCCCCGGACTAGCGGGGCAAGAGACCCAGTACTTC.

This clonotype was counted many times. V usage is TRBV7-2 and J usage is TRBJ2-1; 9 nucleotides agree with TRBD1. The CDR3 is 17 residues long. Germline V gene lookup returns CDR1 SGHTA and CDR2 FQGNSA. The J segment lost 1 base and the V segment lost 4 bases, leaving 8 bases of the junction unmatched. For the CDR3, the DNA is TGTGCCAGCAGCTCCCCAACAGGGGGCTTGTCCTACAATGAGCAGTTCTTC. Protein product: CASSSPTGGLSYNEQFF.

This clonotype was seen only a few times. This chain uses TRBV7-2 with TRBJ2-3; D not certain. Trimming cost V 4 bases and J 4 bases, with 12 bases left between them. CDR1 and CDR2 (germline): SGHTA, FQGNSA. This CDR3 is built from 14 residues. The CDR3 coding sequence is TGTGCCAGCAGCTCCTCAGTTAGGGCAGATACGCAGTATTTT. Its translation: CASSSSVRADTQYF. Complete variable domain (other parts from reference TRBV7-2 and TRBJ2-3): GAGVSQSPSNKVTEKGKDVELRCDPISGHTALYWYRQSLGQGLEFLIYFQGNSAPDKSGLPSDRFSAERTGGSVSTLTIQRTQQEDSAVYLCASSSSVRADTQYFGPGTRLTVL.

This clonotype was seen many times. The chain is built from TRBV18 and TRBJ2-1; 10 bases agree with TRBD1. CDR3 length: 13 amino acids. Germline CDR1 reads KGHSH; CDR2 reads LQKENI. The trim removed 0 bases at V and 14 bases at J, leaving 4 bases unmatched. For the CDR3, the DNA is TGTGCCAGCTCACCACCCGGGACAGGGGTAGAGTTCTTC. Protein product: CASSPPGTGVEFF.

This clonotype was picked up many times. This chain connects TRBV18 to TRBJ1-2; D is ambiguous. The CDR3 is 14 residues long. V was shortened by 3 bases and J by 1 base, with 9 bases between the two germline ends. CDR1 and CDR2 from the germline V gene are KGHSH and LQKENI. Written as DNA, the CDR3 is TGTGCCAGCTCACCTCGGGAGTTTAACTATGGCTACACCTTC. This sequence encodes CASSPREFNYGYTF.

This clonotype was detected many times. This chain uses TRBV7-9 with TRBJ2-3; possible D gene TRBD2, 6 bases. Germline CDR1 reads SEHNR; CDR2 reads FQNEAQ (reference sequence). The CDR3 totals 16 residues. Deletions cut 3 bases from V and 5 bases from J, with 18 bases between. This CDR3 is CASSLSYRGVGDTQYF. Here the CDR3 DNA reads TGTGCCAGCAGCTTGTCCTATCGCGGGGTGGGAGATACGCAGTATTTT.

There are many counts of this clonotype. J is TRBJ2-7 and V is TRBV29-1; 7 nucleotides match TRBD1. J gave up 3 bases and V 6 bases, and 5 bases lay outside the gene matches. The CDR3 is 12 residues long. Germline lookup yields CDR1 SQVTM and CDR2 ANQGSEA. CDR3 bases: TGCAGCGTGAACAGGGGTAACTACGAGCAGTACTTC. Protein: CSVNRGNYEQYF.

V gene TRBV7-3 combines with J gene TRBJ2-3; D could derive from TRBD1 or TRBD2 (5 bases each). Germline CDR1 and CDR2: SGHTA and FQGTGA. V dropped 2 bases and J dropped 4 bases, with 7 bases sitting between them. The length of the CDR3 is 13 residues. The chain's CDR3 is CASSLGGSDTQYF. The CDR3 DNA reads as TGTGCCAGCAGCTTAGGGGGTTCAGATACGCAGTATTTT.

The rearrangement uses TRBV18 and TRBJ1-1, with D possibly being TRBD1 (5 bases). The V end lost 2 bases, the J end lost 5 bases, and 15 bases lay between the germline ends. This CDR3 contains 15 residues. Germline V lookup: CDR1 KGHSH, CDR2 LQKENI. The CDR3 loop reads CASSPSAQGGTEAFF. The CDR3 DNA reads TGTGCCAGCTCACCATCGGCCCAGGGTGGTACTGAAGCTTTCTTT. The whole variable domain, remainder taken from reference TRBV18 and TRBJ1-1, is NAGVMQNPRHLVRRRGQEARLRCSPMKGHSHVYWYRQLPEEGLKFMVYLQKENIIDESGMPKERFSAEFPKEGPSILRIQQVVRGDSAAYFCASSPSAQGGTEAFFGQGTRLTVV.

This clonotype was seen many times. This chain joins TRBV4-1 and TRBJ1-1, with D perhaps TRBD1 (5 bases). Germline V gene lookup returns CDR1 MGHRA and CDR2 YSYEKL. This CDR3 region has 15 residues. The V end lost 3 bases, the J end lost 3 bases, and 14 bases lay between the germline ends. CDR3 sequence reads: CASSHPRASHTEAFF. The CDR3 nucleotides read TGCGCCAGCAGCCATCCCAGGGCTTCGCACACTGAAGCTTTCTTT.